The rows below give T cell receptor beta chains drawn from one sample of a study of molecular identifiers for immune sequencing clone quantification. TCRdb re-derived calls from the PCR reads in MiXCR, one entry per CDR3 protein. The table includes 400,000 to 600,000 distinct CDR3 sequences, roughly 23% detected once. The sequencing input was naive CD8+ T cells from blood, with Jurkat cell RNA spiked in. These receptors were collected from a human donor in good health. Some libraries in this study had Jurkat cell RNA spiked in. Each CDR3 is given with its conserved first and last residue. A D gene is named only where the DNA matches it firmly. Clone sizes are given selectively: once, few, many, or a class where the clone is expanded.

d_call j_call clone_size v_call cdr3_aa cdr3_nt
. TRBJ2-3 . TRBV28 CASSLSASEVGADTQYF TGTGCCAGCAGTTTGTCGGCTAGCGAGGTTGGGGCAGATACGCAGTATTTT
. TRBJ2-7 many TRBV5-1 CASSFMPGEQYF TGCGCCAGCAGCTTTATGCCGGGCGAGCAGTACTTC
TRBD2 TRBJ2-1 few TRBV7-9 CASSLAASGPGDNEQFF TGTGCCAGCAGCTTAGCGGCTAGCGGTCCCGGGGACAATGAGCAGTTCTTC
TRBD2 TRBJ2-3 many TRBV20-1 CSARDHRLAGDADTQYF TGCAGTGCTAGGGATCACCGTCTAGCGGGAGATGCGGATACGCAGTATTTT
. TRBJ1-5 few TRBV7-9 CASSLVVTGGAGQPQHF TGTGCCAGCAGCTTAGTAGTTACTGGGGGGGCTGGTCAGCCCCAGCATTTT
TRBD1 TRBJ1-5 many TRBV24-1 CATSQTGKSNQPQHF TGTGCCACCAGCCAGACAGGGAAAAGCAATCAGCCCCAGCATTTT
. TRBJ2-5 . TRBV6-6 CASSYSIPGVETQYF TGTGCCAGCAGTTACTCGATCCCGGGGGTGGAGACCCAGTACTTC
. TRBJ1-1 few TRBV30 CAWSPPDKFDTEAFF TGTGCCTGGAGTCCCCCCGACAAGTTCGACACTGAAGCTTTCTTT
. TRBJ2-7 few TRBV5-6 CASSRDAYEQYF TGTGCCAGCAGCCGTGACGCCTACGAGCAGTACTTC
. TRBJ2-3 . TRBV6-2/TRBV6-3 CASSFHITGSSPSETDTQYF TGTGCCAGCAGTTTCCATATCACAGGGTCCAGCCCTTCTGAAACAGATACGCAGTATTTT
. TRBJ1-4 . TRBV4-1 CASSQAEATVGEKLFF TGCGCCAGCAGCCAAGCGGAAGCCACGGTGGGCGAAAAACTGTTTTTT
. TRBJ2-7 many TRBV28 CASSTSLYEQYF TGTGCCAGCAGTACGAGTTTGTACGAGCAGTACTTC
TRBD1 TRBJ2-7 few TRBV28 CASSPPRQGIYEQYF TGTGCCAGCAGTCCCCCCCGACAGGGAATCTACGAGCAGTACTTC
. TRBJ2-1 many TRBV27 CASSLSGGPYNEQFF TGTGCCAGCAGTTTATCGGGGGGCCCCTACAATGAGCAGTTCTTC
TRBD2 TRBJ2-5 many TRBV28 CASGGLAGFETQYF TGTGCCAGCGGAGGACTAGCGGGATTTGAGACCCAGTACTTC
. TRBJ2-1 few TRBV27 CASSDRRALLPSDEQFF TGTGCCAGCTCCGACCGGCGGGCCCTACTTCCCAGCGATGAGCAGTTCTTC
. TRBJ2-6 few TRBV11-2 CASSPGGRGSLGANVLTF TGTGCCAGCAGTCCGGGGGGCAGGGGGTCTCTTGGGGCCAACGTCCTGACTTTC
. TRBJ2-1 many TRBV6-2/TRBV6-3 CASSYSKSEQFF TGTGCCAGCAGTTACTCCAAGAGTGAGCAGTTCTTC
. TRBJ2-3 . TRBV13 CAYSPPSTDTQYF TGTGCCTACAGCCCCCCCAGCACAGATACGCAGTATTTT
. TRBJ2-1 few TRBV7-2 CASSSDGFYNEQFF TGTGCCAGCAGCTCCGACGGATTTTACAATGAGCAGTTCTTC
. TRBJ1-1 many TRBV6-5 CASSYSGVEAFF TGTGCCAGCAGTTACTCAGGGGTTGAAGCTTTCTTT
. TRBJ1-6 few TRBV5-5 CASSPDTLYNSPLHF TGTGCCAGCAGCCCGGACACCCTGTATAATTCACCCCTCCACTTT
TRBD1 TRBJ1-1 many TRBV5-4 CASSLGPGGLNTEAFF TGTGCCAGCAGCTTAGGGCCAGGGGGACTGAACACTGAAGCTTTCTTT
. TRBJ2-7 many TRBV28 CASSTRLEQYF TGTGCCAGCAGTACAAGACTCGAGCAGTACTTC
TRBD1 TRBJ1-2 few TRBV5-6 CASKAEGTGGDYGYTF TGTGCCAGCAAGGCAGAGGGGACAGGGGGTGACTATGGCTACACCTTC
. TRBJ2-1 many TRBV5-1 CASSLAERTSSYNEQFF TGCGCCAGCAGCTTGGCCGAGCGGACGAGCTCCTACAATGAGCAGTTCTTC
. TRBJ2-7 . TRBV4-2 CASTLEASHYEQYF TGTGCCAGCACCCTAGAGGCTTCGCATTACGAGCAGTACTTC
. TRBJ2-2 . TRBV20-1 CSARDRAIGELFF TGCAGTGCTAGAGACAGGGCTATCGGGGAGCTGTTTTTT
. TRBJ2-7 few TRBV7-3 CASSRGTYRDYEQYF TGTGCCAGCAGCCGAGGGACATACAGAGACTACGAGCAGTACTTC
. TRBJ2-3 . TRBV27 CASSLSWGTGDMQYF TGTGCCAGCAGTTTATCTTGGGGGACTGGGGATATGCAGTATTTT
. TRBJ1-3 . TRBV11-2 CASSSHDPWVEDTIYF TGTGCCAGCAGCTCACATGATCCATGGGTGGAAGACACCATATATTTT
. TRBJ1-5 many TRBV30 CAWNDRTSFNQPQHF TGTGCCTGGAATGACAGGACGAGCTTCAATCAGCCCCAGCATTTT